The source of this T cell receptor beta chain is a study of beta chain features in type 1 diabetes. Germline CDR1 SGHRS, CDR2 YFSETQ. This CDR3 contains 16 residues. V was pared by 4 bases and J by 5 bases, with 11 bases of the junction left unmatched. The entirety of the isolated RNA underwent reverse transcription, so expressed TCRB transcripts were sequenced. Using immunoSEQ multiplex PCR, the repertoire was profiled, and TCRdb retains in-frame clones only, with some absent. The sample has 900,000 or so clones; 17% are singletons. The chain has TRBV5-1 and TRBJ2-1, with 8 positions matching TRBD2. The sequenced sample was naive CD4+ T cells from blood. This receptor was taken from a woman aged 18-30 years in good health. The CDR3 bases are TGCGCCAGCAGCCCCTTGGCGGGAGGAATCAACAATGAGCAGTTCTTC. Translating gives CASSPLAGGINNEQFF.